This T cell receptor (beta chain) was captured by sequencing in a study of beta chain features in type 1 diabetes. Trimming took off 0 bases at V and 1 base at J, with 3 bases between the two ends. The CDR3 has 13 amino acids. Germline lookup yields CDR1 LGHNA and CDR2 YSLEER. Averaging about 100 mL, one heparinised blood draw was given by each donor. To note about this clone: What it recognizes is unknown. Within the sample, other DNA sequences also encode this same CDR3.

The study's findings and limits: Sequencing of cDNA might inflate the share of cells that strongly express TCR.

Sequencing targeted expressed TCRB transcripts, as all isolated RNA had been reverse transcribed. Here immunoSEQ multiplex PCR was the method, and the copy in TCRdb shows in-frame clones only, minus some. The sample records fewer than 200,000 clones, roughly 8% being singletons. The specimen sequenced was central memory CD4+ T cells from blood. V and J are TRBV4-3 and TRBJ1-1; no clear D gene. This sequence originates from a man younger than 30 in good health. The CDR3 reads CASSQDKNTEAFF. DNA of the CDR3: TGCGCCAGCAGCCAAGATAAGAACACTGAAGCTTTCTTT.